The present T cell receptor beta chain was sequenced within a study of post-analysis software for immune sequencing data (dated by TCRdb to 2013 to 2016). For the study in its entirety: Relapsing-remitting, secondary progressive and progressive-relapsing multiple sclerosis were recorded as disease courses, and subtype annotation was lacking for some patients. Patient repertoires were compared against about twelve previously published healthy control repertoires from donors aged roughly 6 to 28 years. A subset of samples was prepared in parallel using single-end sample barcoding, then pooled and co-amplified after Illumina adapter ligation. The paper's findings and limits, for the study overall: Significantly lower normalized Chao1 diversity was found in multiple sclerosis patients than in controls, suggesting substantial peripheral T-cell clonal expansion. Direct clustering with F measure revealed strong co-clustering of samples prepared in the same batch, which led to a batch-effect correction. The multiple sclerosis patient group was slightly younger than the control group. Patients showed significantly higher frequencies than controls for a handful of TRBV segments, among them TRBV5-6, TRBV5-1 and TRBV20-1.

To demonstrate the VDJtools post-analysis software, the study profiled TCR beta repertoires from the peripheral blood of about 13 young patients with multiple sclerosis. Multiple sclerosis patients were children and adolescents aged roughly 6 to 16 years. CDR1 and CDR2 are read off the germline V gene as SGHRS and YFSETQ. From its cysteine to its phenylalanine, the CDR3 spans 15 amino acids. The kept DNA is CDR3 alone, 45 bases in frame from the first base. Library method: PCR. The instrument given in TCRdb is Illumina HiSeq 2500. To reduce PCR and sequencing biases, unique molecular identifiers were built into the TCR beta cDNA libraries. Roughly 500,000 cDNA molecules were obtained for every 1 to 10 million input T cells, so each molecule roughly corresponded to one T cell. Patient libraries were prepared and sequenced with the same protocol used for the earlier healthy control dataset. Within a given batch, samples were prepared together, multiplexed and sequenced on the same HiSeq lane. In the source study's methods: MIGEC was used to process the raw barcoded reads, and molecular identifier groups with only a single read were discarded before consensus assembly and CDR3 extraction. VDJtools was used for post-analysis of the clonotype tables, and diversity was normalized by down-sampling every dataset to the size of the smallest sample. To correct batch-related cross-sample contamination, repertoire overlap clustering matched CDR3 amino acid sequences but not nucleotide sequences. TCRdb ran its own pipeline on the public reads, namely fastp trimming at Q25 and MiXCR clone calling, and kept in-frame beta chains. CDR3 protein duplicates are merged, each entry listing the most common genes and DNA. These V and J calls are TCRdb output, not the study's own analysis. The sample data list roughly 400,000 distinct CDR3 sequences, and approximately 39% of these were observed just once. The top ten constitute approximately 7.1% of the sample.

Concerning this clonotype itself: Its target antigen remains unknown. At one end the junction does not follow the germline gene, possibly because of a read error.

This receptor chain uses TRBV5-1 and TRBJ1-1; TRBD1 is perhaps the D gene, given 5 matching bases. The TCR sequence derives from a girl aged 2 to 9 with multiple sclerosis. Specimen: blood. In nucleotides, the sequence is TGCGCCAGCAGCTCGGAGACGGGGCTGAACACCGAAGCTTTCTTT. Translated, it reads CASSSETGLNTEAFF.